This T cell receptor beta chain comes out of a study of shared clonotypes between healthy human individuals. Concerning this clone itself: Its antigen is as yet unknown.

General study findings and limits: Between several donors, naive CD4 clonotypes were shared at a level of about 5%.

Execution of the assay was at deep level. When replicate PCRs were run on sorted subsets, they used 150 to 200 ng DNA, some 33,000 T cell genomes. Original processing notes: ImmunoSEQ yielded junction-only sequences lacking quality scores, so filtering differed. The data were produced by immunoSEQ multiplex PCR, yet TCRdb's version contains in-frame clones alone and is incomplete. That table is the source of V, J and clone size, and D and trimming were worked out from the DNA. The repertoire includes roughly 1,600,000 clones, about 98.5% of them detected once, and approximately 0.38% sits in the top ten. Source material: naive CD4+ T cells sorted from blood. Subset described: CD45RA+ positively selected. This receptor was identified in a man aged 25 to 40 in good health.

Here the CDR3 DNA reads TGTGCCAGTAGGGGACTAGCGACAGATACGCAGTATTTT. It specifies CASRGLATDTQYF. The chain recombines TRBV27 with TRBJ2-3; TRBD2 agrees at 10 bases. The CDR3 contains 13 residues. Germline V gene sequence: CDR1 MNHEY, CDR2 SMNVEV (reference sequence). V lost 9 bases, J lost 3 bases, and 3 bases stayed unmatched.